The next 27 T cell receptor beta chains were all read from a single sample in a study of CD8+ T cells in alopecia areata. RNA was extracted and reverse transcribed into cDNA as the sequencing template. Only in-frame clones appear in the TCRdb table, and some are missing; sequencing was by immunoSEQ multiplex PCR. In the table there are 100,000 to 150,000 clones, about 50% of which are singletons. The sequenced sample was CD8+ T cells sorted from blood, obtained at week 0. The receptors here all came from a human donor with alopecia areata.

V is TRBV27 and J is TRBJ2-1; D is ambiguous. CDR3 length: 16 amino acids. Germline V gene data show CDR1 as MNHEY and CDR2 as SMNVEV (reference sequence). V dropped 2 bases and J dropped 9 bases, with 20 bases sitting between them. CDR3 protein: CASSLGSGYELTEQFF. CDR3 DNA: TGTGCCAGCAGTTTAGGCTCGGGCTACGAACTCACTGAGCAGTTCTTC.

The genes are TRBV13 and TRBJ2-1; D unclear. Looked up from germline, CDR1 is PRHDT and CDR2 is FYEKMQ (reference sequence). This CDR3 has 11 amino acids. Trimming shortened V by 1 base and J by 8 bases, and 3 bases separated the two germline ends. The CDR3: CASSLADEQFF. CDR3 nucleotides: TGTGCCAGCAGCTTAGCGGATGAGCAGTTCTTC.

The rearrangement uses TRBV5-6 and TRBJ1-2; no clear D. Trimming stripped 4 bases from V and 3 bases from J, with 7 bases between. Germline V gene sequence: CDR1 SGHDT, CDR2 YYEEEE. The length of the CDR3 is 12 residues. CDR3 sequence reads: CASSVMDYGYTF. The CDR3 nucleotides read TGTGCCAGCAGCGTCATGGACTATGGCTACACCTTC. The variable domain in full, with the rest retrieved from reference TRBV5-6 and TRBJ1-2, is DAGVTQSPTHLIKTRGQQVTLRCSPKSGHDTVSWYQQALGQGPQFIFQYYEEEERQRGNFPDRFSGHQFPNYSSELNVNALLLGDSALYLCASSVMDYGYTFGSGTRLTVV.

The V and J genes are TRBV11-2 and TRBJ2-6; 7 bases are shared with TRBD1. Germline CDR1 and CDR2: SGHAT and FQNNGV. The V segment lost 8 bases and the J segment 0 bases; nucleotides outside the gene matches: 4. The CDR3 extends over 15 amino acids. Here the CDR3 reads CASGDRFSGANVLTF. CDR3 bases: TGTGCCAGCGGGGACAGATTCTCTGGGGCCAACGTCCTGACTTTC.

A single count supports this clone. CDR3 sequence: CASSHDRGRPEAFF. Here the CDR3 DNA reads TGTGCCAGCAGTCATGACAGGGGGCGGCCTGAAGCTTTCTTT. This chain connects TRBV6-5 to TRBJ1-1; 10 bases align to TRBD1. Losses at the gene ends were 5 bases for V and 6 bases for J; bases not matched to a gene: 6. The CDR3 has 14 residues. The germline CDR1 and CDR2 sequences are MNHEY and SVGAGI.

The CDR3 nucleotides are TGCGCCAGCAGCTTGCGGGGCGGGGAGAACACCGGGGAGCTGTTTTTT. It specifies CASSLRGGENTGELFF. The chain couples TRBV5-1 to TRBJ2-2; perhaps TRBD2 as D (6 bases). Looked up from germline, CDR1 is SGHRS and CDR2 is YFSETQ. V was shortened by 1 base and J by 1 base, with 11 bases between the two germline ends. This CDR3 is built from 16 residues.

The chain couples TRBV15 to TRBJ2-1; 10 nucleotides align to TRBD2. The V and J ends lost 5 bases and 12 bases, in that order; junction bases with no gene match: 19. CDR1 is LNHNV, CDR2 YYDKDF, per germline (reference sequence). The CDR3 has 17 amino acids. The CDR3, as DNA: TGTGCCACCAGCCCTCTATTAGCGGGGGGCCCCAGATTAGGGCAGTTCTTC. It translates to CATSPLLAGGPRLGQFF.

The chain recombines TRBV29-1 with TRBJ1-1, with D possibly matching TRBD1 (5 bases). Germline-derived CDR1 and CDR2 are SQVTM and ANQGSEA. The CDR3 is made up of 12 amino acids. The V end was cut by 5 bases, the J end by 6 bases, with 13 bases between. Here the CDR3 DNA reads TGCAGCGTTAAAGTGGGGCAGTCTGAAGCTTTCTTT. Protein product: CSVKVGQSEAFF. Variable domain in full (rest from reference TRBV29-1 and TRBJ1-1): SAVISQKPSRDICQRGTSLTIQCQVDSQVTMMFWYRQQPGQSLTLIATANQGSEATYESGFVIDKFPISRPNLTFSTLTVSNMSPEDSSIYLCSVKVGQSEAFFGQGTRLTVV.

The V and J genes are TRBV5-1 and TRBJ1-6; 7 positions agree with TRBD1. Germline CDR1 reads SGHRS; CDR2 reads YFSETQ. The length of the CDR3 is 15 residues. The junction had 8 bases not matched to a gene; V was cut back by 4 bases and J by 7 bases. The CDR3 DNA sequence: TGCGCCAGCAGCCCGGCGACAGGGCCCAATTCACCCCTCCACTTT. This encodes CASSPATGPNSPLHF.

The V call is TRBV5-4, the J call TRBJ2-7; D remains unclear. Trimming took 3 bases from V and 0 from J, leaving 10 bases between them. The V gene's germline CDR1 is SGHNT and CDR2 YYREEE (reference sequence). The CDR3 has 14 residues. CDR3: CASSYNGYSYEQYF. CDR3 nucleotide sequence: TGTGCCAGCAGCTACAACGGCTACTCCTACGAGCAGTACTTC. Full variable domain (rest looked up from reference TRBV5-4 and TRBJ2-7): ETGVTQSPTHLIKTRGQQVTLRCSSQSGHNTVSWYQQALGQGPQFIFQYYREEENGRGNFPPRFSGLQFPNYSSELNVNALELDDSALYLCASSYNGYSYEQYFGPGTRLTVT.

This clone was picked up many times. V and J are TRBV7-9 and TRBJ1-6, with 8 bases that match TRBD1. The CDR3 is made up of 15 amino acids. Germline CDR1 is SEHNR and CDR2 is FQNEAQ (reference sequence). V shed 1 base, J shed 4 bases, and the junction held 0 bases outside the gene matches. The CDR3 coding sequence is TGTGCCAGCAGCTTAGACAGGGGGTATAATTCACCCCTCCACTTT. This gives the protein CASSLDRGYNSPLHF.

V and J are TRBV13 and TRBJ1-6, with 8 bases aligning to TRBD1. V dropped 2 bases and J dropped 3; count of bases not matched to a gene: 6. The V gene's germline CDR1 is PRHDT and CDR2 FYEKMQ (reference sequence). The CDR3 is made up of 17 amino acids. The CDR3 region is CASSLWTGTFYNSPLHF. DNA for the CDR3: TGTGCCAGCAGCTTATGGACAGGGACCTTCTATAATTCACCCCTCCACTTT.

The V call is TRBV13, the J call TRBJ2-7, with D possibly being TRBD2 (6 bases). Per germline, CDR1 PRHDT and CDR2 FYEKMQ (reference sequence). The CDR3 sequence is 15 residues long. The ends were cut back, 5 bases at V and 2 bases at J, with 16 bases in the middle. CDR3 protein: CASSQLGTGAYEQYF. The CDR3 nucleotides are TGTGCCAGCAGCCAGCTCGGGACGGGAGCCTACGAGCAGTACTTC.

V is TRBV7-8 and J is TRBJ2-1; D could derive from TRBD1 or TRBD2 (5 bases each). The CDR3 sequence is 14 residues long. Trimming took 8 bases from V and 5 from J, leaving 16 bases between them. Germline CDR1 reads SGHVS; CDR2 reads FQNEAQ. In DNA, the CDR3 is TGTGCCAGCGGGACGGTCTCTCGGAACAATGAGCAGTTCTTC. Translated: CASGTVSRNNEQFF.

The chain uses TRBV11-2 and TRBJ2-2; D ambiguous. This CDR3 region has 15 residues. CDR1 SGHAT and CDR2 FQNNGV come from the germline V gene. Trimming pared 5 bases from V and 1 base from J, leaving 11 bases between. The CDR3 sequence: CASSRSIGNTGELFF. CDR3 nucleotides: TGTGCCAGCAGCCGGAGTATCGGGAACACCGGGGAGCTGTTTTTT.

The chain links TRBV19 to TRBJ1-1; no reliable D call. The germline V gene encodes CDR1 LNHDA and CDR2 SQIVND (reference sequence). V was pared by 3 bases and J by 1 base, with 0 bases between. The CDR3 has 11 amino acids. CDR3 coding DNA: TGTGCCAGTAGTATGAACACTGAAGCTTTCTTT. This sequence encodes CASSMNTEAFF.

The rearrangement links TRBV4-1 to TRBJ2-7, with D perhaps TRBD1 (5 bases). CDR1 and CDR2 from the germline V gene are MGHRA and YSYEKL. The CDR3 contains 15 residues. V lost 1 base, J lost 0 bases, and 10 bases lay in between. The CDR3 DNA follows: TGCGCCAGCAGCCAAGGGTACAGGCCCTCCTACGAGCAGTACTTC. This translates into CASSQGYRPSYEQYF.

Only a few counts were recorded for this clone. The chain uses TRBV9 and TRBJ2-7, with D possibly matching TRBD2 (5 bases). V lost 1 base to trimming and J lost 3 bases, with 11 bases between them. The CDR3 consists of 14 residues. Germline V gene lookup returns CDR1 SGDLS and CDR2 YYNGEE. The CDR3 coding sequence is TGTGCCAGCAGCGTAAGCGGCAACGACTACGAGCAGTACTTC. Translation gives CASSVSGNDYEQYF.

The CDR3 DNA reads as TGTGCCAGCAGCTTCCTACTAGCGGGGGCCTCAAACTCCTACAATGAGCAGTTCTTC. Translation gives CASSFLLAGASNSYNEQFF. The V call is TRBV11-2, the J call TRBJ2-1, with 11 bases lining up with TRBD2. CDR3 length equals 19 residues. Trimming removed 3 bases from V and 0 bases from J; junction bases left unmatched: 10. The germline V gene encodes CDR1 SGHAT and CDR2 FQNNGV.

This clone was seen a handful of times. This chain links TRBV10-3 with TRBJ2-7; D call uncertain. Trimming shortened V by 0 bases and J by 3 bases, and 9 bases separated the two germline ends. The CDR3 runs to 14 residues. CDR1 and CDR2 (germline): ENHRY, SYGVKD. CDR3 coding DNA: TGTGCCATCAGTGAGTCGGTTAGCTTCTACGAGCAGTACTTC. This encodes CAISESVSFYEQYF.

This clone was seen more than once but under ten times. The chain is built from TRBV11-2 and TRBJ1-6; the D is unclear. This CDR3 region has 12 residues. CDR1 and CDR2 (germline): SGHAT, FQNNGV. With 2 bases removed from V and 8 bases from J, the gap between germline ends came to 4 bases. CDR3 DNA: TGTGCCAGCAGCTTACAGGATTCACCCCTCCACTTT. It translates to CASSLQDSPLHF.

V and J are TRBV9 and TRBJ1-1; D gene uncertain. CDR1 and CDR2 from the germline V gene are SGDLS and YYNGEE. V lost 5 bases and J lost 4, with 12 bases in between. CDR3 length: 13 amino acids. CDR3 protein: CASRPGWGTEAFF. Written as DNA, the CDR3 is TGTGCCAGCAGGCCGGGATGGGGCACTGAAGCTTTCTTT. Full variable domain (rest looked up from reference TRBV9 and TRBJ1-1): DSGVTQTPKHLITATGQRVTLRCSPRSGDLSVYWYQQSLDQGLQFLIQYYNGEERAKGNILERFSAQQFPDLHSELNLSSLELGDSALYFCASRPGWGTEAFFGQGTRLTVV.

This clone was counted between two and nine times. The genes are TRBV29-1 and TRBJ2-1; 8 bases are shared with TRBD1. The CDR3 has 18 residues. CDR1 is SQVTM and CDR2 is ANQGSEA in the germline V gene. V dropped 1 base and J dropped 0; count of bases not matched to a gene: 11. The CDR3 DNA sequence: TGCAGCGTTGAAGTACTTTACAGGGGGTTGAGCTCCTACAATGAGCAGTTCTTC. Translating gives CSVEVLYRGLSSYNEQFF.

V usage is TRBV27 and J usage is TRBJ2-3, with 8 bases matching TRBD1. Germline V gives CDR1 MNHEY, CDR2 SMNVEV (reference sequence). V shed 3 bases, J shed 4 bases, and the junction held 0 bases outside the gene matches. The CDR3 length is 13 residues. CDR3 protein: CASSLDRADTQYF. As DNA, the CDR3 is TGTGCCAGCAGTTTGGACAGGGCAGATACGCAGTATTTT.

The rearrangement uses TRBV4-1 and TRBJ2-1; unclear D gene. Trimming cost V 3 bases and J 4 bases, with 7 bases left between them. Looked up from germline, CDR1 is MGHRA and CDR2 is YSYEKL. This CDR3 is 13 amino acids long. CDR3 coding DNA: TGCGCCAGCAGCCACGAAATATACAATGAGCAGTTCTTC. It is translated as CASSHEIYNEQFF.

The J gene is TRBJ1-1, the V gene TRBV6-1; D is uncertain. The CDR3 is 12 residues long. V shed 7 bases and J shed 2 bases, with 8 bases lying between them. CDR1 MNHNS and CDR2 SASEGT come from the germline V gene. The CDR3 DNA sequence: TGTGCCAGCACGTACAGCAACACTGAAGCTTTCTTT. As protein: CASTYSNTEAFF.

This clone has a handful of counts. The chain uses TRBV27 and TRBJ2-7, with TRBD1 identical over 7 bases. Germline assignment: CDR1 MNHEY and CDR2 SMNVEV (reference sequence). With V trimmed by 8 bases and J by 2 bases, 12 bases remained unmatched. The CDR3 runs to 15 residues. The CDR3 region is CASGTPGQNTYEQYF. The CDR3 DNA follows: TGTGCCAGCGGGACCCCGGGACAGAACACCTACGAGCAGTACTTC.